These 15 T cell receptor beta chains share one sample of origin, sequenced in a study of human T cells and chemical hapten exposure. MiXCR, run by TCRdb on the RACE reads, gives a single entry per CDR3 protein. The data hold some 84,000 distinct CDR3 sequences, with around 7.9% observed a single time. Time point here: pre-sensitization, week 0. Treatment noted: therapeutic diphenylcyclopropenone sensitization with weekly scalp DPC. Sequences were derived from whole blood, sampled in connection with sensitization to the hapten diphenylcyclopropenone (DPC). These receptor sequences come from a man aged 40-49 years with alopecia areata. Some clones in this sample may be carry-over from other donors' samples.

This clonotype was seen at least ten times. The V gene is TRBV28, the J gene TRBJ2-7; D not resolved. V lost 1 base and J 7 bases, leaving 20 bases between the germline ends. Germline V gene sequence: CDR1 MDHEN, CDR2 SYDVKM. The CDR3 runs 16 residues. DNA of the CDR3: TGTGCCAGCAGTTTATCGCTAGGAACCTCTATCGGGGAGCAGTACTTC. Protein sequence: CASSLSLGTSIGEQYF.

V gene TRBV18 combines with J gene TRBJ2-3; D is unclear. Trimming removed 6 bases from V and 4 bases from J, with 11 bases in between. CDR1 and CDR2 from the germline V gene are KGHSH and LQKENI. This CDR3 contains 13 residues. For the CDR3, the DNA is TGTGCCAGCTCCCGCCCCCCTCCAGATACGCAGTATTTT. The encoded protein is CASSRPPPDTQYF.

The chain combines TRBV14 with TRBJ2-7; D unresolved. Germline V gene data show CDR1 as SGHDN and CDR2 as FVKESK. Trimming shortened V by 2 bases and J by 0 bases, and 5 bases separated the two germline ends. The CDR3 length is 13 residues. The CDR3 protein is CASSQPSSYEQYF. The CDR3 coding sequence is TGTGCCAGCAGCCAACCCAGCTCCTACGAGCAGTACTTC.

This chain joins TRBV20-1 and TRBJ1-1; maybe TRBD1 (6 bases). The germline gives CDR1 DFQATT, CDR2 SNEGSKA (reference sequence). Trimming took off 5 bases at V and 1 base at J, with 14 bases between the two ends. The CDR3 is made up of 14 amino acids. The DNA of the CDR3 is TGCAGTGCTCCCTACAGGGTTTCGAACACTGAAGCTTTCTTT. Encoded protein: CSAPYRVSNTEAFF.

As regards this clonotype: A read error is possible here, since a much larger clone lies one base away. The chain carries TRBV7-9 and TRBJ1-6; no definite D call. Germline V gene lookup returns CDR1 SEHNR and CDR2 FQNEAQ (reference sequence). The CDR3 is 14 amino acids. V was trimmed by 4 bases and J by 10 bases, leaving 14 bases between them. The CDR3 coding sequence is TGTGCCAGCAGCTCGAAAGGGCCCCCGTCACCCCTCCACTTT. Its translation is CASSSKGPPSPLHF. Variable domain in full (rest from reference TRBV7-9 and TRBJ1-6): DTGVSQNPRHKITKRGQNVTFRCDPISEHNRLYWYRQTLGQGPEFLTYFQNEAQLEKSRLLSDRFSAERPKGSFSTLEIQRTEQGDSAMYLCASSSKGPPSPLHFGNGTRLTVT.

This clonotype was seen a handful of times. The gene calls are TRBV10-3 and TRBJ2-3; maybe TRBD1 (6 bases). Germline loops: CDR1 ENHRY, CDR2 SYGVKD. Trimming removed 5 bases at V and 2 bases at J, with 17 bases between. The CDR3 runs to 16 residues. In DNA form, the CDR3 reads TGTGCCATCAGTCTTCAGGGGTCCCTCATCACAGATACGCAGTATTTT. Amino acids: CAISLQGSLITDTQYF.

This clonotype was seen a handful of times. The V gene is TRBV5-1, the J gene TRBJ2-7; D remains ambiguous. Germline V gives CDR1 SGHRS, CDR2 YFSETQ. Trimming stripped 0 bases from V and 3 bases from J, with 13 bases between. CDR3 length: 15 residues. The chain's CDR3 is CASSLVFLISYEQYV. CDR3 bases: TGCGCCAGCAGCTTGGTTTTTCTAATAAGCTACGAGCAGTACGTC.

The chain has TRBV29-1 and TRBJ2-7, with TRBD2 matching 12 bases. The CDR3 totals 16 residues. V dropped 4 bases and J dropped 7; count of bases not matched to a gene: 14. Per germline, CDR1 SQVTM and CDR2 ANQGSEA. This chain's CDR3 is CSVVGPPSSGREEQYV. DNA of the CDR3: TGCAGCGTTGTGGGGCCCCCATCTAGCGGGAGGGAGGAGCAGTACGTC.

This clonotype was counted ten times or more. The chain combines TRBV21-1 with TRBJ2-5. TRBV21-1 is termed a pseudogene. The CDR3 runs to 14 residues. The CDR3 loop reads CASSKADGEETQYF. The DNA of the CDR3 is TGTGCCAGCAGCAAAGCAGACGGAGAAGAGACCCAGTACTTC.

This clonotype was found many times. The rearrangement links TRBV6-2 or TRBV6-3 to TRBJ1-5; 11 nucleotides align to TRBD1. Looked up from germline, CDR1 is MNHEY and CDR2 is SVGEGT. This CDR3 has 14 amino acids. Unmatched junction bases numbered 3, after V lost 4 bases and J lost 7 bases. The CDR3 nucleotides read TGTGCCAGCAGTTTGGACAGGGGGCGGCAGCCCCAGCATTTT. It encodes CASSLDRGRQPQHF.

This clonotype was counted many times. The chain links TRBV6-6 to TRBJ2-3, with unresolved D. V lost 6 bases and J 2 bases, leaving 12 bases between the germline ends. Germline V CDR1 and CDR2: MNHNY, SVGAGI (reference sequence). The CDR3 is 14 amino acids. CDR3 nucleotide sequence: TGTGCCAGCAGCCGAAGTCTGGTCACAGATACGCAGTATTTT. The encoded protein is CASSRSLVTDTQYF.

The sample holds many counts of this clonotype. The chain is built from TRBV3-1 and TRBJ1-2; D call uncertain. This CDR3 has 13 residues. Trimming removed 1 base from V and 7 bases from J, with 10 bases in between. The germline V gene has CDR1 LGHDT and CDR2 YNNKEL (reference sequence). CDR3 sequence reads: CASSQGRDRGYTF. In nucleotides, the CDR3 is TGTGCCAGCAGCCAAGGCAGAGATCGTGGCTACACCTTC. The variable domain in full, completed from reference TRBV3-1 and TRBJ1-2, reads DTAVSQTPKYLVTQMGNDKSIKCEQNLGHDTMYWYKQDSKKFLKIMFSYNNKELIINETVPNRFSPKSPDKAHLNLHINSLELGDSAVYFCASSQGRDRGYTFGSGTRLTVV.

The V and J genes are TRBV12-3 or TRBV12-4 and TRBJ2-2, with unresolved D. V lost 3 bases to trimming and J lost 4 bases, with 3 bases between them. The CDR3 extends over 12 amino acids. The CDR3 loop reads CASSFGTGELFF. CDR3 bases: TGTGCCAGCAGTTTCGGCACCGGGGAGCTGTTTTTT.

The chain joins TRBV25-1 to TRBJ2-4, with a possible D match to TRBD1 (5 bases). V lost 2 bases and J 8 bases, leaving 10 bases between the germline ends. The CDR3 extends over 13 amino acids. The V gene's germline CDR1 is MGHDK and CDR2 SYGVNS. The CDR3 reads CASSEGAEDIQYF. CDR3 bases: TGTGCCAGCAGTGAAGGGGCTGAGGACATTCAGTACTTC.

This clonotype was seen a few times. This chain links TRBV7-8 with TRBJ2-2; 12 bases are a match to TRBD1. CDR3 length equals 17 residues. CDR1 and CDR2 (germline): SGHVS, FQNEAQ. V lost 0 bases, J lost 3 bases, and 2 bases stayed unmatched. CDR3 protein: CASSLAWDRGHTGELFF. DNA of the CDR3: TGTGCCAGCAGCTTAGCATGGGACAGGGGGCACACCGGGGAGCTGTTTTTT. The full variable domain, with the rest looked up from reference TRBV7-8 and TRBJ2-2, is GAGVSQSPRYKVAKRGQDVALRCDPISGHVSLFWYQQALGQGPEFLTYFQNEAQLDKSGLPSDRFFAERPEGSVSTLKIQRTQQEDSAVYLCASSLAWDRGHTGELFFGEGSRLTVL.